What follows describes a single TCR beta chain. Every donor, a Caucasian adult, lived in Nashville, Tennessee. Partitioning of CD4+ cells yielded a CD45RA+ naive subset and a CD45RA-negative memory subset. The sample originates from a study of shared clonotypes between healthy human individuals. The overall study: Three plates were used per donor for CD4 naive, three for CD4 memory, two for CD8 naive and one for CD8 memory.

The protocol was immunoSEQ multiplex PCR, while the TCRdb copy is restricted to in-frame clones and leaves out a portion. The sample carries about 2.3 million clones, 85% to 95% recorded once. The CDR3 has 17 amino acids. The sequenced sample consisted of naive CD4+ T cells from PBMCs. The sample's subset: CD45RA+ positively selected. The origin of this receptor is a young man in good health. Some clones in this sample may be carry-over from other donors' samples. This rearrangement joins TRBV21-1 to TRBJ1-3. TRBV21-1 constitutes a pseudogene. CDR3 sequence: CASSKPGGGRAGNTIYF. Written as DNA, the CDR3 is TGTGCCAGCAGCAAACCGGGAGGGGGCCGCGCTGGAAACACCATATATTTT.